A single sample is the source of the 13 T cell receptor beta chains below, sequenced in a study of shared clonotypes between healthy human individuals (dated by TCRdb to between 2020 and 2021). The library relied on the immunoSEQ multiplex PCR assay. In TCRdb, the immuneACCESS table is reduced to in-frame sequences with V and J assigned. These tables do not hold every clone; where another copy was compared, an unresolved V gene accounts for under half, and the others remain unexplained. The table for this sample lists around 330,000 clones; roughly 70% of them were counted only once. The top ten constitute about a tenth of the sample. Sequenced: memory CD4+ T cells sorted from blood. What this sample's cell subset or site label stands for: CD45RA-negative fraction. The receptors come from a young man in good health.

This clone has a handful of counts. V is TRBV15 and J is TRBJ2-3, with 7 bases lining up with TRBD1. The junction had 5 bases not matched to a gene; V was cut back by 5 bases and J by 0 bases. The CDR3 totals 15 residues. CDR1 and CDR2 (germline): LNHNV, YYDKDF (reference sequence). CDR3 DNA sequence: TGTGCCACCAGCGGACAGGTCCCTAGCACAGATACGCAGTATTTT. It specifies CATSGQVPSTDTQYF.

The chain is built from TRBV19 and TRBJ2-7, with 9 bases identical to TRBD2. CDR1 and CDR2 from the germline V gene are LNHDA and SQIVND (reference sequence). V was pared by 3 bases and J by 5 bases, with 5 bases of the junction left unmatched. The CDR3 is 14 residues long. The CDR3 region has the DNA TGTGCCAGTAGTATTGCGGGAGGGCCGGACGAGCAGTACTTC. This gives the protein CASSIAGGPDEQYF.

This rearrangement joins TRBV5-1 to TRBJ1-1; D not certain. CDR1 and CDR2 from the germline V gene are SGHRS and YFSETQ. This CDR3 is 13 amino acids long. Trimming stripped 3 bases from V and 3 bases from J, with 9 bases between. CDR3 region: CASSSVGDTEAFF. The CDR3 DNA reads TGCGCCAGCAGCTCGGTGGGAGACACTGAAGCTTTCTTT.

V is TRBV4-3 and J is TRBJ2-3; the match to TRBD1 covers 9 bases. The J segment lost 3 bases and the V segment lost 1 base, leaving 2 bases of the junction unmatched. The CDR3 totals 15 residues. Germline CDR1 LGHNA, CDR2 YSLEER. The CDR3 DNA reads TGCGCCAGCAGCCAAGGGACAGGGGAAACAGATACGCAGTATTTT. Amino acid sequence: CASSQGTGETDTQYF.

The DNA for the CDR3 is TGTGCCAGCAGTTTAGCGGGAGGGCTCTCCACAGATACGCAGTATTTT. Its protein product is CASSLAGGLSTDTQYF. The chain recombines TRBV28 with TRBJ2-3; 9 nucleotides line up with TRBD2. Trimming at V came to 2 bases and at J to 2 bases, leaving 5 bases not matched to a gene. Germline CDR1 and CDR2: MDHEN and SYDVKM. The length of the CDR3 is 16 residues.

The chain couples TRBV6-1 to TRBJ2-6; 7 bases match TRBD1. The CDR3 runs 17 residues. Germline loops: CDR1 MNHNS, CDR2 SASEGT. After removal of 3 bases from V and 2 bases from J, the junction contained 7 bases not matched to a gene. CDR3 bases: TGTGCCAGCAGTGACGGACAGGCTCTCCCTGGGGCCAACGTCCTGACTTTC. Translated: CASSDGQALPGANVLTF.

The chain carries TRBV21-1 and TRBJ2-2; the table's TRBD2 call for D was not verified on the DNA. TRBV21-1 is recorded as a pseudogene. The CDR3 extends over 16 amino acids. As DNA, the CDR3 is TGTGCCAGCAGCCCTCGATCCGGACTCGGCACCGGGGAGCTGTTTTTT. The encoded protein is CASSPRSGLGTGELFF.

This chain links TRBV10-3 with TRBJ2-2; the D gene is possibly TRBD2 (6 bases). V was trimmed by 5 bases and J by 5 bases, leaving 21 bases between them. CDR1 and CDR2 (germline): ENHRY, SYGVKD. There are 17 residues in the CDR3. CDR3 in DNA: TGTGCCATCAGTCGGGGGTCAATTGACAGTCGAACCGGGGAGCTGTTTTTT. As protein: CAISRGSIDSRTGELFF.

V and J are TRBV4-1 and TRBJ2-3; 9 nucleotides agree with TRBD2. Germline V gene data show CDR1 as MGHRA and CDR2 as YSYEKL. With 4 bases clipped from V and 4 bases from J, the junction kept 6 bases outside the gene matches. This CDR3 is built from 15 residues. CDR3 DNA: TGCGCCAGCAGCCCACAGCGGGAGGTTGCAGATACGCAGTATTTT. Protein: CASSPQREVADTQYF.

At least ten counts were recorded for this clone. This specimen includes other DNA sequences encoding the same CDR3. The chain uses TRBV18 and TRBJ1-5, with D unresolved. The CDR3 has 13 residues. The V end lost 6 bases, the J end lost 4 bases, and 10 bases lay between the germline ends. Per germline, CDR1 KGHSH and CDR2 LQKENI. CDR3 bases: TGTGCCAGCTCCCCGGGTCCAAATCAGCCCCAGCATTTT. Translation: CASSPGPNQPQHF.

This clone was seen repeatedly, ten times or more. Sequence at one end of the junction differs from germline and may be a read error. This rearrangement joins TRBV7-7 to TRBJ2-1; 7 positions agree with TRBD2. The CDR3 spans 13 residues. Per germline, CDR1 SSHAT and CDR2 FNYEAQ (reference sequence). CDR3 in DNA: TGTGCTAGCAGCTTAGCGGGTGACAATGAGCAGTTCTTC. This gives the protein CASSLAGDNEQFF.

The V call is TRBV27, the J call TRBJ2-7, with D possibly being TRBD2 (6 bases). CDR3 length equals 13 residues. The V gene lost 5 bases and the J gene lost 3 bases, with 11 bases spanning the gap. CDR1 MNHEY and CDR2 SMNVEV come from the germline V gene (reference sequence). The CDR3 nucleotides are TGTGCCAGCAGTGCTGCCGGGGGCTACGAGCAGTACTTC. It specifies CASSAAGGYEQYF.

This clone showed up just a few times. The chain carries TRBV7-8 and TRBJ2-3; 11 positions match TRBD2. V gave up 5 bases and J gave up 9 bases; unmatched junction bases: 16. The length of the CDR3 is 17 residues. Germline V gives CDR1 SGHVS, CDR2 FQNEAQ. This CDR3 is CASSPGTSGKGRGTQYF. CDR3 bases: TGTGCCAGCAGCCCCGGGACTAGCGGAAAGGGTAGGGGAACGCAGTATTTT. Combining the CDR3 with reference TRBV7-8 and TRBJ2-3 gives the whole variable domain GAGVSQSPRYKVAKRGQDVALRCDPISGHVSLFWYQQALGQGPEFLTYFQNEAQLDKSGLPSDRFFAERPEGSVSTLKIQRTQQEDSAVYLCASSPGTSGKGRGTQYFGPGTRLTVL.